This entry lists 32 T cell receptor beta chains sequenced from one sample in a study of CDR3 diversity in severe acne. TCRdb fed the PCR reads into MiXCR, producing one record per CDR3 protein. Of 85,000 to 120,000 distinct CDR3 sequences listed, roughly half are singletons. Material: blood. Receptor source: a male donor with acne.

This clonotype was seen repeatedly, ten times or more. This sequence joins TRBV5-1 and TRBJ2-3; 8 nucleotides line up with TRBD1. Germline CDR1 SGHRS, CDR2 YFSETQ. V was pared by 0 bases and J by 2 bases, with 5 bases of the junction left unmatched. This CDR3 spans 16 amino acids. The CDR3 spells CASSLVLGQATDTQYF. The CDR3 DNA sequence: TGCGCCAGCAGCTTGGTACTGGGACAGGCCACAGATACGCAGTATTTT.

The chain joins TRBV19 to TRBJ2-7, with a tentative D call TRBD2 (6 bases). Germline CDR1 reads LNHDA; CDR2 reads SQIVND (reference sequence). The germline V and J ends were trimmed by 4 bases and 5 bases, with 15 bases remaining between them. This CDR3 contains 14 residues. Here the CDR3 reads CASSNRREKNEQYF. In nucleotides, the CDR3 is TGTGCCAGTAGTAACCGACGGGAGAAGAACGAGCAGTACTTC.

Many counts were recorded for this clonotype. CDR3 in amino acids: CASSYNSYNEQFF. Here the CDR3 DNA reads TGTGCCAGCAGTTACAACTCCTACAATGAGCAGTTCTTC. V usage is TRBV6-2 or TRBV6-3 and J usage is TRBJ2-1; D not certain. Germline assignment: CDR1 MNHEY and CDR2 SVGEGT. The CDR3 length is 13 residues. Trimming pared 2 bases from V and 0 bases from J, leaving 2 bases between.

This chain connects TRBV29-1 to TRBJ2-7, with D perhaps TRBD2 (6 bases). The CDR3 is 11 residues long. V lost 4 bases and J lost 11, with 15 bases in between. Germline V CDR1 and CDR2: SQVTM, ANQGSEA. CDR3 bases: TGCAGCGTTGGTTGGGAGGACCGGGAGTACTTC. Encoded protein: CSVGWEDREYF.

This clonotype occurred many times. The chain employs TRBV28 and TRBJ1-2; 7 nucleotides match TRBD1. Germline V gene lookup returns CDR1 MDHEN and CDR2 SYDVKM. The CDR3 spans 14 residues. Trimming removed 3 bases from V and 1 base from J; junction bases left unmatched: 2. In DNA form, the CDR3 reads TGTGCCAGCAGTTTTCAGGGGGGTAACTATGGCTACACCTTC. Translated, it gives CASSFQGGNYGYTF.

V and J are TRBV4-1 and TRBJ2-2, with a tentative D call TRBD1 (5 bases). Germline CDR1 and CDR2: MGHRA and YSYEKL. The V end was cut by 4 bases, the J end by 1 base, with 13 bases between. The CDR3 loop spans 16 amino acids. The DNA for the CDR3 is TGCGCCAGCAGCCCCCTCGGGCAGGGGAACACCGGGGAGCTGTTTTTT. It encodes CASSPLGQGNTGELFF.

Note on this clonotype: Relative to the germline gene, one junction end is altered; a read error may explain this. The chain recombines TRBV20-1 with TRBJ2-7, with D unresolved. The DNA end is more similar to TRBJ2-5, so the J call may be wrong. The CDR3 is made up of 12 amino acids. The germline V gene has CDR1 DFQATT and CDR2 SNEGSKA (reference sequence). CDR3 amino acids: CSATRTEETQYF. The CDR3 DNA is TGCAGCGCTACAAGGACGGAAGAGACCCAGTACTTC.

This clonotype was found a few times. J is TRBJ1-5 and V is TRBV6-4, with D unclear. CDR1 is MRHNA, CDR2 SNTAGT, per germline. This CDR3 comprises 13 residues. V lost 0 bases, J lost 6 bases, and 6 bases lay in between. CDR3 DNA sequence: TGTGCCAGCAGTGACTCGGTGGGTCAGCCCCAGCATTTT. Its protein product is CASSDSVGQPQHF.

This clonotype was recorded once. This sequence may be a read error, since a much larger clone differs from it by one base. The conserved closing phenylalanine or tryptophan is absent in this CDR3, likely reflecting a read error. J is TRBJ2-5 and V is TRBV10-1; D remains unclear. Trimming took 2 bases from V and 5 from J, leaving 0 bases between them. Germline CDR1 and CDR2: WNHNN and SYGVQD (reference sequence). There are 10 residues in the CDR3. DNA of the CDR3: TGCGCCAGCAGTGAGGAGACCCAGTACTCC. It encodes CASSEETQYS.

This chain links TRBV24-1 with TRBJ2-2; D remains ambiguous. V was pared by 5 bases and J by 6 bases, with 9 bases between. The CDR3 totals 13 residues. Germline V gene data show CDR1 as KGHDR and CDR2 as SFDVKD. For the CDR3, the DNA is TGTGCCACCAGTGCCCGTCGCGCCGGGGAGCTGTTTTTT. Translation: CATSARRAGELFF.

This clonotype was counted many times. This chain links TRBV28 with TRBJ2-5, with 10 positions matching TRBD1. Trimming removed 6 bases from V and 3 bases from J; junction bases left unmatched: 4. The V gene's germline CDR1 is MDHEN and CDR2 SYDVKM. The CDR3 spans 14 residues. The CDR3 nucleotides read TGTGCCAGCAGCGACAGGGGGCTGGAAGAGACCCAGTACTTC. This sequence encodes CASSDRGLEETQYF.

This clonotype appeared a few times. The V and J genes are TRBV6-2 or TRBV6-3 and TRBJ2-7; 8 positions agree with TRBD1. In germline, CDR1 is MNHEY, CDR2 SVGEGT. V trimming: 3 bases; J trimming: 2 bases; junction bases outside the gene matches: 9. There are 16 residues in the CDR3. In DNA, the CDR3 is TGTGCCAGCAGTTATTTGATGGGACAGGCTCCCTACGAGCAGTACTTC. It is translated as CASSYLMGQAPYEQYF.

Comments on this clonotype: A much larger clone sits a single nucleotide away, making a read error possible. The chain combines TRBV7-8 with TRBJ1-5, with unresolved D. This CDR3 is built from 14 residues. In germline, CDR1 is SGHVS, CDR2 FQNEAQ. CDR3 DNA: TGTGCCAGCAGCTTAGTAGATTTCAATCAGCCCCAGCGTTTT. As protein: CASSLVDFNQPQRF.

Of note for this clonotype: This may arise from a read error, as a much more abundant clone is one base away. This chain joins TRBV7-9 and TRBJ2-3, with D possibly TRBD2 on 6 matching bases. V lost 6 bases to trimming and J lost 2 bases, with 30 bases between them. This CDR3 region has 20 residues. Germline-derived CDR1 and CDR2 are SEHNR and FQNEAQ (reference sequence). The CDR3 nucleotides are TGTGCCAGCAGTTCCCACGCAGGGCCCGTCCGGGAGTCTCCCACAGATACGCAGTATTTT. It is translated as CASSSHAGPVRESPTDTQYF.

This clonotype appeared a few times. The chain recombines TRBV6-5 with TRBJ2-5; 9 nucleotides match TRBD2. The CDR3 is made up of 14 amino acids. After removal of 4 bases from V and 5 bases from J, the junction contained 5 bases not matched to a gene. Germline loops: CDR1 MNHEY, CDR2 SVGAGI. This CDR3 reads CASSSRTSVETQYF. The CDR3 nucleotides are TGTGCCAGCAGTTCCCGGACTAGCGTGGAGACCCAGTACTTC.

In its sample, this clonotype was seen many times. The genes are TRBV25-1 and TRBJ2-1; D not certain. The CDR3 has 14 amino acids. The V end was cut by 3 bases, the J end by 3 bases, with 9 bases between. From germline, CDR1 is MGHDK and CDR2 SYGVNS. The CDR3 spells CASSDWRGYNEQFF. CDR3 DNA: TGTGCCAGCAGTGACTGGCGTGGCTACAATGAGCAGTTCTTC.

The rearrangement links TRBV10-3 to TRBJ1-2; a weak D match, TRBD1 (6 bases). Germline V gene data show CDR1 as ENHRY and CDR2 as SYGVKD. This CDR3 comprises 11 residues. Trimming stripped 9 bases from V and 8 bases from J, with 13 bases between. For the CDR3, the DNA is TGTGCCATTCCTTACAGGGACGGCTACACCTTC. It specifies CAIPYRDGYTF.

The chain links TRBV7-6 to TRBJ2-7; TRBD2 aligns across 10 bases. The CDR3 is made up of 15 amino acids. Per the germline V gene, CDR1 is SGHVS and CDR2 is FNYEAQ. Germline trimming cut 5 bases from V and 3 bases from J; bases unmatched to any gene: 7. CDR3 DNA: TGTGCCAGCAGCAAAGCGGGAGGGGGGGACTACGAGCAGTACTTC. Translation: CASSKAGGGDYEQYF.

This clonotype was observed at least ten times. The chain uses TRBV10-3 and TRBJ2-7; 11 nucleotides match TRBD2. CDR1 is ENHRY, CDR2 SYGVKD, per germline. Trimming took 4 bases from V and 2 from J; bases not matched to a gene: 1. The CDR3 extends over 14 amino acids. The CDR3 sequence: CAISATSGTYEQYV. CDR3 nucleotide sequence: TGTGCCATCAGTGCGACTAGCGGGACCTACGAGCAGTACGTC.

The table lists this clonotype with a few counts. The rearrangement uses TRBV6-1 and TRBJ1-1, with TRBD1 as a possible D gene (6 bases). The germline gives CDR1 MNHNS, CDR2 SASEGT. CDR3 length equals 14 residues. V was pared by 6 bases and J by 1 base, with 12 bases between. CDR3 amino acids: CASSLTGSNTEAFF. In DNA form, the CDR3 reads TGTGCCAGCAGCCTTACAGGGTCGAACACTGAAGCTTTCTTT.

J is TRBJ2-7 and V is TRBV7-2; D possibly corresponds to TRBD1 (6 bases). V was shortened by 5 bases and J by 0 bases, with 14 bases between the two germline ends. CDR3 length equals 15 residues. The germline CDR1 and CDR2 sequences are SGHTA and FQGNSA. CDR3 nucleotide sequence: TGTGCCAGCAGCCCCACTCCCAGGGGCTCCTACGAGCAGTACTTC. As protein: CASSPTPRGSYEQYF.

In the case of this clonotype: The junction departs from germline at one end; a sequencing error may be responsible. The chain carries TRBV7-6 and TRBJ2-7; a possible D gene is TRBD2 (6 bases). This CDR3 is built from 12 residues. Germline CDR1 is SGHVS and CDR2 is FNYEAQ. The CDR3: CASSPGGYEQCF. The CDR3 bases are TGTGCCAGCAGCCCCGGAGGGTACGAGCAGTGCTTC.

This clonotype was observed a few times. The chain uses TRBV15 and TRBJ2-7; 15 bases line up with TRBD2. Germline CDR1 LNHNV, CDR2 YYDKDF (reference sequence). V trimming: 7 bases; J trimming: 4 bases; junction bases outside the gene matches: 8. The CDR3 totals 16 residues. For the CDR3, the DNA is TGTGCCACCACCAGGACTAGCGGGAGGGGCGTATACGAGCAGTACTTC. Protein: CATTRTSGRGVYEQYF.

The V gene is TRBV19, the J gene TRBJ2-3, with 9 bases lining up with TRBD2. This CDR3 comprises 16 residues. In germline, CDR1 is LNHDA, CDR2 SQIVND (reference sequence). V shed 3 bases and J 0 bases; nucleotides not matched to a gene: 4. CDR3 residues: CASSIGLAGSTDTQYF. The DNA of the CDR3 is TGTGCCAGTAGTATTGGGCTAGCGGGAAGCACAGATACGCAGTATTTT.

The chain carries TRBV2 and TRBJ2-7; 11 nucleotides match TRBD2. The CDR3 loop spans 13 amino acids. Per the germline V gene, CDR1 is SNHLY and CDR2 is FYNNEI. V was pared by 7 bases and J by 5 bases, with 4 bases of the junction left unmatched. The DNA for the CDR3 is TGTGCCAGCATTAGCGGGAGGGTCCACGAGCAGTACTTC. Translated: CASISGRVHEQYF.

The chain couples TRBV11-2 to TRBJ2-1; D is unresolved. CDR1 and CDR2 (germline): SGHAT, FQNNGV. The CDR3 loop spans 13 amino acids. With 5 bases removed from V and 2 bases from J, the gap between germline ends came to 7 bases. In DNA, the CDR3 is TGTGCCAGCAGCCCCGGAGCCTACAATGAGCAGTTCTTC. Translation gives CASSPGAYNEQFF.

The chain recombines TRBV7-3 with TRBJ2-5; D may be TRBD1 or TRBD2 (5 bases each). The V gene lost 0 bases and the J gene lost 5 bases, with 13 bases spanning the gap. The CDR3 is 15 amino acids. Germline assignment: CDR1 SGHTA and CDR2 FQGTGA. CDR3 sequence: CASSLTGTAFETQYF. The CDR3 DNA is TGTGCCAGCAGCTTAACGGGGACGGCCTTTGAGACCCAGTACTTC.

This clonotype was seen at least ten times. The chain combines TRBV6-5 with TRBJ1-6, with 7 bases that match TRBD1. The V segment lost 2 bases and the J segment 6 bases; nucleotides outside the gene matches: 7. The CDR3 length is 16 residues. CDR1 and CDR2 (germline): MNHEY, SVGAGI. CDR3 residues: CASSYQTGQVNSPLHF. CDR3 sequence (DNA): TGTGCCAGCAGTTACCAGACAGGGCAAGTTAATTCACCCCTCCACTTT.

For this clonotype: A read error is possible here, since a much larger clone lies one base away. The rearrangement uses TRBV19 and TRBJ2-1; D unresolved. This CDR3 spans 12 amino acids. In germline, CDR1 is LNHDA, CDR2 SQIVND (reference sequence). Trimming shortened V by 4 bases and J by 9 bases, and 10 bases separated the two germline ends. The chain's CDR3 is CASSTRRIEQFF. In DNA form, the CDR3 reads TGTGCCAGTAGTACCCGGCGTATTGAGCAGTTCTTC.

With regard to this clonotype: An end of the junction does not agree with germline; a read error may underlie this. CDR3 amino acids: CASSQGQYFANTGELYF. DNA of the CDR3: TGCGCCAGCAGCCAAGGACAGTACTTCGCGAACACCGGGGAGCTGTACTTC. The rearrangement uses TRBV4-3 and TRBJ2-7, with D perhaps assigned TRBD1 or TRBD2 (5 bases each). The CDR3 is made up of 17 amino acids. From germline, CDR1 is LGHNA and CDR2 YSLEER.

This clonotype appeared many times. The rearrangement links TRBV25-1 to TRBJ1-6, with unresolved D. CDR1 is MGHDK and CDR2 is SYGVNS in the germline V gene. Trimming removed 1 base from V and 6 bases from J, with 4 bases in between. The CDR3 totals 13 residues. The CDR3 DNA is TGTGCCAGCAGTGAATTGAGTAATTCACCCCTCCACTTT. It codes for CASSELSNSPLHF. Looking up the rest from reference TRBV25-1 and TRBJ1-6 gives the full variable domain: EADIYQTPRYLVIGTGKKITLECSQTMGHDKMYWYQQDPGMELHLIHYSYGVNSTEKGDLSSESTVSRIRTEHFPLTLESARPSHTSQYLCASSELSNSPLHFGNGTRLTVT.

This clonotype has at least ten counts. The chain joins TRBV6-1 to TRBJ2-3; D might be TRBD1 or TRBD2, each matching 5 bases. Trimming pared 5 bases from V and 3 bases from J, leaving 9 bases between. Germline-derived CDR1 and CDR2 are MNHNS and SASEGT. The CDR3 length is 13 residues. CDR3 nucleotide sequence: TGTGCCAGCAGTCGGGACCGGACAGATACGCAGTATTTT. It specifies CASSRDRTDTQYF.